This TCR beta chain is from a study of shared clonotypes between healthy human individuals (TCRdb year 2020). About the study as a whole: The cohort included a few men and a couple of women between 18 and 49 years of age. For each donor, three plates each were used for CD4 naive and CD4 memory, two plates were used for CD8 naive, and one plate was used for CD8 memory. Blood TCR repertoires of five healthy adults were deeply sequenced to estimate repertoire size and the extent of clonotype sharing between individuals. To increase sequencing depth and limit assay-specific biases, different laboratories used diverse techniques to prepare libraries and sequence TCR repertoires. Leukapheresis yielded between about 0.85 and 10 billion PBMCs per donor.

Using the deep immunoSEQ assay, TCR CDR3 regions were amplified from genomic DNA by multiplex PCR. Extracted genomic DNA from each cell subset was spread evenly across all wells of several immunoSEQ 96-well plates, with each plate serving as a replicate. For sorted subsets, about 200 ng genomic DNA, equal to tens of thousands of T cell genomes, was loaded into each replicate PCR. Purified libraries were measured with a Qubit 3.0 fluorometer, size-checked on a Bioanalyzer 2100, and measured again with the KAPA Library Quantification kit. A separate single-read 150-cycle Illumina NextSeq 550 flow cell was used to sequence each immunoSEQ 96-well plate. In the authors' own workflow: Because only junctional sequences without quality scores were contained in the immunoSEQ output, filtering matching that applied to full-length reads could not be performed. To assign V/J genes and CDR3, sequences were annotated against IMGT germline references using PyIR, a Python wrapper for IgBLAST v1.9. Any read was removed if the V/J assignment was weak (E-value above 1e-6), the CDR3 was missing, or the read contained stop codons, out-of-frame junctions, or ambiguous translated residues. V3J clonotypes were defined by identical inferred V gene, J gene, and CDR3 amino acid sequence. Percentage overlap between repertoires was calculated by dividing the number of shared unique clonotypes by the size of the smaller repertoire. RTK rarefaction, the Chao1 estimator, and Recon v2.1 estimates of unobserved clonotypes were used to assess repertoire richness. Generation probabilities were computed with OLGA for all TCRbeta clonotypes obtained by the gDNA method from several donors. TCRdb's version of the immuneACCESS table is confined to in-frame rearrangements and falls short of the full clone set. An unresolved V gene accounts for under half of the shortfall where checked; the remainder is of unknown origin. The V and J calls and clone size were taken over from that table, and D and trimming were inferred from the DNA. For this sample the table gives some 2.3 million clones, of which approximately 93% were detected only once. The ten largest clones add up to under 0.45% of the sample.

Points the paper makes about the study in general: Even with the large sequencing depth, rarefaction of the sorted-subset datasets indicated that sequencing was incomplete. Across a handful of donors, approximately 5% of naive CD4, roughly 3.8% of naive CD8, around 2.1% of memory CD4, and 0.4% of memory CD8 clonotypes were shared. Clonotypes shared by all four sorted-subset donors showed higher generation probabilities than non-shared clonotypes. Naive subsets generally had larger estimated clonotype richness than memory subsets did. The genetic and exposure-history diversity represented was limited by the small number of donors. Sampling was limited to blood, and TCR repertoires in tissue likely differ from TCR repertoires in blood. Based on pairwise subsampling, the degree of clonotype sharing among donors was expected to be affected by sequencing depth.

CDR1 and CDR2, looked up from the germline V gene, are SGHVS and FQNEAQ. Taken from cysteine to phenylalanine, the CDR3 has 13 residues. Only CDR3 DNA is held: 39 bases, read in frame from base 1. Here V drops 5 bases and J drops 12 bases, and the junction holds 10 bases not matched to any gene. This clone was observed once. Its antigen remains unidentified. One base away there is no much larger clone; base qualities are not given. Donors were healthy HIV-negative adults with no recently reported acute infections or vaccinations. Every donor was a Caucasian adult living in Nashville, Tennessee, USA. CD4+ T cells were enriched by magnetic negative selection; naive cells were then positively selected on CD45RA, and the negative fraction formed the memory subset. Blood was collected by leukapheresis, and PBMCs were isolated by Ficoll-Histopaque density gradient centrifugation and then cryopreserved in liquid nitrogen vapor phase. Purity and quantity of every magnetically sorted T cell population were checked by analytical flow cytometry. From each sorted fraction, genomic DNA was isolated and quantified by UV absorbance on a Nanodrop 2000c.

The sequencing input was naive CD4+ T cells from PBMCs. The sample's cell subset or site label, in plain terms: CD45RA+ positively selected. The sequence is built from TRBV7-8 and TRBJ2-1, and 7 junction bases match TRBD1. The sequence was obtained from a man aged 18 to 29 in good health. Some clones in this sample may be carry-over from other donors' samples. The base sequence is TGTGCCAGCAGCAGGGGGAGACAGGGTTGGCAGTTCTTC. The encoded protein is CASSRGRQGWQFF.